This T cell receptor (beta chain) is drawn from a study of cytomegalovirus exposure and HLA in healthy donors. The study's findings and limits: TRBV6-2, TRBV6-3 and other indistinguishable V segments were excluded.

In regard to this clone: As yet, its antigen is unknown.

The PCR had 60 Vbeta and 13 Jbeta primers. The protocol was immunoSEQ multiplex PCR, while the TCRdb copy is restricted to in-frame clones and leaves out a portion. The table has more than 150,000 clones, nearly 80% seen once. Trimming removed 4 bases from V and 5 bases from J; junction bases left unmatched: 7. The germline V gene has CDR1 SGHDT and CDR2 YYEEEE. The CDR3 has 14 residues. The TCR sequence derives from a man between 50 and 59 years old in good health and CMV-seropositive. This chain connects TRBV5-6 to TRBJ2-7; TRBD1 matches 9 bases. Sequencing used PBMCs. CDR3 protein: CASSHGTGLHEQYF. The CDR3 bases are TGTGCCAGCAGCCACGGGACAGGGTTACACGAGCAGTACTTC.